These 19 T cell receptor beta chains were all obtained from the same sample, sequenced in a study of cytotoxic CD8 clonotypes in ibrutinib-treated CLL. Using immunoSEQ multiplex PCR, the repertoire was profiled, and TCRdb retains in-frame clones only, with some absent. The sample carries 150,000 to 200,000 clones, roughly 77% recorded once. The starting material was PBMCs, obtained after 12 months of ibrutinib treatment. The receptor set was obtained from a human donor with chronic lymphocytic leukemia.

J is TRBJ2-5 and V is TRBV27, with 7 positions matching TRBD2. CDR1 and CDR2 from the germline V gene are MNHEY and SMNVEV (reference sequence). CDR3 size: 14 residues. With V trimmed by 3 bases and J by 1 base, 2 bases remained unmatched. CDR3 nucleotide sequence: TGTGCCAGCAGTTTGGGCGGGGGCCAAGAGACCCAGTACTTC. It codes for CASSLGGGQETQYF.

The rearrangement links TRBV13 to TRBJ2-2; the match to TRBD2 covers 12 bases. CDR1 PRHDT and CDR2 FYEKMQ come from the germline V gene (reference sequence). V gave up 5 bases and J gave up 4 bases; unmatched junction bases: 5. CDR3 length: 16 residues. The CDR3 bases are TGTGCCAGCAGCGCACTAGCGGGAGGAGGCACCGGGGAGCTGTTTTTT. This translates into CASSALAGGGTGELFF.

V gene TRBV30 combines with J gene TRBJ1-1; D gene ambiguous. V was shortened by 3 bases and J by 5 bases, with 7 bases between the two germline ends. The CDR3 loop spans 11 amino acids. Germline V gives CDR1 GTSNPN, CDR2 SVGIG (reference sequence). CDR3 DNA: TGTGCCTGGAGAAGCCTGACTGAAGCTTTCTTT. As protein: CAWRSLTEAFF.

Here the CDR3 DNA reads TGTGCCAGTAGCAAGGATCAGGGGGCGGGCTATGGCTACACCTTC. Protein: CASSKDQGAGYGYTF. The rearrangement links TRBV19 to TRBJ1-2, with 8 bases lining up with TRBD1. V lost 6 bases and J lost 4; bases outside the gene matches: 10. The CDR3 loop spans 15 amino acids. Germline V gene data show CDR1 as LNHDA and CDR2 as SQIVND (reference sequence).

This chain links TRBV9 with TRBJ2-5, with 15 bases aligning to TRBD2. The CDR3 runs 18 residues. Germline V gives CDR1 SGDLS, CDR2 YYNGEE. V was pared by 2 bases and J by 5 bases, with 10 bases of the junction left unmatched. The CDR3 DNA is TGTGCCAGCAGCGTCGGGACTAGCGGGGGGAGCGATAGTGAGACCCAGTACTTC. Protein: CASSVGTSGGSDSETQYF.

In nucleotides, the CDR3 is TGCGCCAGCAGGGCGCCCGAGACGGCTGAAGCTTTCTTT. It is translated as CASRAPETAEAFF. This chain uses TRBV5-1 with TRBJ1-1, with D uncertain. The CDR3 totals 13 residues. In germline, CDR1 is SGHRS, CDR2 YFSETQ. Trimming took 5 bases from V and 6 from J, leaving 14 bases between them.

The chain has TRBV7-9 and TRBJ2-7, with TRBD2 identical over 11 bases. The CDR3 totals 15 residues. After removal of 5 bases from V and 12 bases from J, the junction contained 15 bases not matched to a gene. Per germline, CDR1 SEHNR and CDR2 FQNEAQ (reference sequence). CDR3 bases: TGTGCCAGCAGCCCGGCGGATAGCGGGAGGGTAAGGCCGTACTTC. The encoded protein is CASSPADSGRVRPYF. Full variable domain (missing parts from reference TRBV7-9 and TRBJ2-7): DTGVSQNPRHKITKRGQNVTFRCDPISEHNRLYWYRQTLGQGPEFLTYFQNEAQLEKSRLLSDRFSAERPKGSFSTLEIQRTEQGDSAMYLCASSPADSGRVRPYFGPGTRLTVT.

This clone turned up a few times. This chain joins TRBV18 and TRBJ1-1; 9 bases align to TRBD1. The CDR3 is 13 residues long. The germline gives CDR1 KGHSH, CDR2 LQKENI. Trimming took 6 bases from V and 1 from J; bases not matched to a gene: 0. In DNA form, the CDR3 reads TGTGCCAGCTCGACAGGGGGGAACACTGAAGCTTTCTTT. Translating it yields CASSTGGNTEAFF. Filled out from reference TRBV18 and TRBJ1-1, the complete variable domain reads NAGVMQNPRHLVRRRGQEARLRCSPMKGHSHVYWYRQLPEEGLKFMVYLQKENIIDESGMPKERFSAEFPKEGPSILRIQQVVRGDSAAYFCASSTGGNTEAFFGQGTRLTVV.

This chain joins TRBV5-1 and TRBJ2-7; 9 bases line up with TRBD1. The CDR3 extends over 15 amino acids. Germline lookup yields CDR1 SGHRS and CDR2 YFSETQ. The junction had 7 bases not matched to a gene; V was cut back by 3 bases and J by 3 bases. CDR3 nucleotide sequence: TGCGCCAGCAGCTGGGGGGGACAGGGAAGCTACGAGCAGTACTTC. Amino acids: CASSWGGQGSYEQYF.

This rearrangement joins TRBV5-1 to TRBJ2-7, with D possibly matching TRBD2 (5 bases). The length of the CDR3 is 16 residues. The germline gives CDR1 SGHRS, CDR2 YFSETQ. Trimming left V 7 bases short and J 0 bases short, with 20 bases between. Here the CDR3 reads CASAPPGVEVSYEQYF. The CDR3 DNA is TGCGCCAGCGCCCCCCCCGGGGTGGAGGTCTCCTACGAGCAGTACTTC.

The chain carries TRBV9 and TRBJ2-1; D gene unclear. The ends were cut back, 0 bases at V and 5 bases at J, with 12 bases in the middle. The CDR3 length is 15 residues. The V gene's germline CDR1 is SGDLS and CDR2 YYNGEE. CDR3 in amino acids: CASSVGPSDHNEQFF. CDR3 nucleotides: TGTGCCAGCAGCGTAGGGCCAAGCGACCACAATGAGCAGTTCTTC. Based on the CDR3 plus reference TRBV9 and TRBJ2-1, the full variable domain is DSGVTQTPKHLITATGQRVTLRCSPRSGDLSVYWYQQSLDQGLQFLIQYYNGEERAKGNILERFSAQQFPDLHSELNLSSLELGDSALYFCASSVGPSDHNEQFFGPGTRLTVL.

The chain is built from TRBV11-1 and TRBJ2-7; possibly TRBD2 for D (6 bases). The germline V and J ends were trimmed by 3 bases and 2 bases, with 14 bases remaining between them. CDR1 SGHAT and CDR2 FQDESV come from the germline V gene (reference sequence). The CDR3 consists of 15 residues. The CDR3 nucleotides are TGTGCCAGCAGCTTTTTATCGGGACTCACCTACGAGCAGTACTTC. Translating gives CASSFLSGLTYEQYF. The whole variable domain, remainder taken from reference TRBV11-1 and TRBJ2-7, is EAEVAQSPRYKITEKSQAVAFWCDPISGHATLYWYRQILGQGPELLVQFQDESVVDDSQLPKDRFSAERLKGVDSTLKIQPAELGDSAMYLCASSFLSGLTYEQYFGPGTRLTVT.

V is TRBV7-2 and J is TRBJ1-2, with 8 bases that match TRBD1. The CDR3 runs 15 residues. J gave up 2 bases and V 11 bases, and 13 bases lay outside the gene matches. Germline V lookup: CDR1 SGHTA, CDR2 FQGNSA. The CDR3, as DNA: TGTGCCGGATATCCGTGGACAGGGAGCAACTATGGCTACACCTTC. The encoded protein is CAGYPWTGSNYGYTF.

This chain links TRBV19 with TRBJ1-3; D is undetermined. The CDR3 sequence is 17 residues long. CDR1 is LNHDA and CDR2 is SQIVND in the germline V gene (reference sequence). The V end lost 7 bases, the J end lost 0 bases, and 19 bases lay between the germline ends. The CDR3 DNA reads TGTGCCAGTACCCCGGGCGGGCAGGAGAGCTCTGGAAACACCATATATTTT. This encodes CASTPGGQESSGNTIYF.

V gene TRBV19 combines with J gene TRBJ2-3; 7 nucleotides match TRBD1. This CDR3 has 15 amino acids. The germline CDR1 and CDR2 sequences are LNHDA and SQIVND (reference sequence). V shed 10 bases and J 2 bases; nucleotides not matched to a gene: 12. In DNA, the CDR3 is TGTGCCACCCCATACCGTACAGGGGCCACAGATACGCAGTATTTT. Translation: CATPYRTGATDTQYF.

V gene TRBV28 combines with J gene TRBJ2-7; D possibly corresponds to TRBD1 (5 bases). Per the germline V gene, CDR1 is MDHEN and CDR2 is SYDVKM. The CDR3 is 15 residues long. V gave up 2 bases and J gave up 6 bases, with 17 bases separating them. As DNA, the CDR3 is TGTGCCAGCAGTTTAAACACTCCAGGCACAGGCGAGCAGTACTTC. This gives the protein CASSLNTPGTGEQYF. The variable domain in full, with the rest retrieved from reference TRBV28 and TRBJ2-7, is DVKVTQSSRYLVKRTGEKVFLECVQDMDHENMFWYRQDPGLGLRLIYFSYDVKMKEKGDIPEGYSVSREKKERFSLILESASTNQTSMYLCASSLNTPGTGEQYFGPGTRLTVT.

Written as DNA, the CDR3 is TGTGCCAGCAGTTTTATTCCCTCAGGGGACTATGGCTACACCTTC. Translated: CASSFIPSGDYGYTF. V usage is TRBV27 and J usage is TRBJ1-2; a weak D match, TRBD1 (6 bases). Germline V gives CDR1 MNHEY, CDR2 SMNVEV (reference sequence). The CDR3 loop spans 15 amino acids. Trimming stripped 3 bases from V and 3 bases from J, with 14 bases between.

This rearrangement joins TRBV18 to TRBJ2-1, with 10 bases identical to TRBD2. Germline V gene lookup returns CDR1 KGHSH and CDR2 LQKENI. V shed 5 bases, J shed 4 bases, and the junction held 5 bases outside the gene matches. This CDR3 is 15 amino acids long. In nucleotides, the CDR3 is TGTGCCAGCTCAACGGGACTAGCGAGTTACAATGAGCAGTTCTTC. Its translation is CASSTGLASYNEQFF.

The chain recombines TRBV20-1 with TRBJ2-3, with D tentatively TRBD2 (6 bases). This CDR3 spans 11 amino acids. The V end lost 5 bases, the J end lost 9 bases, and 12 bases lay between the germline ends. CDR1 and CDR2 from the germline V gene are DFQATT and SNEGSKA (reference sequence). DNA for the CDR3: TGCAGTGCTCTGGTGCGGGAAACGCAGTATTTT. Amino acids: CSALVRETQYF.